This passage covers 20 T cell receptor beta chains from one sample sequenced in a study of shared clonotypes between healthy human individuals. The protocol was immunoSEQ multiplex PCR, while the TCRdb copy is restricted to in-frame clones and leaves out a portion. Seen here are hundreds of thousands of clones, around 74% observed once, and the top ten hold 1.5% to 2%. What was sequenced was memory CD4+ T cells sorted from blood. This sample's subset: CD45RA-negative fraction. The source is a woman aged 25 to 39 in good health.

V usage is TRBV6-6 and J usage is TRBJ2-7, with a possible D match to TRBD1 (5 bases). CDR1 is MNHNY and CDR2 is SVGAGI in the germline V gene (reference sequence). This CDR3 has 16 amino acids. V lost 0 bases and J lost 3, with 15 bases in between. The CDR3 reads CASSYSPRRGGYEQYF. The CDR3, as DNA: TGTGCCAGCAGTTACTCCCCCCGAAGGGGCGGCTACGAGCAGTACTTC.

The rearrangement uses TRBV6-4 and TRBJ2-1; 10 positions match TRBD2. The J segment lost 4 bases and the V segment lost 5 bases, leaving 11 bases of the junction unmatched. CDR3 length equals 17 residues. Germline-derived CDR1 and CDR2 are MRHNA and SNTAGT. The CDR3 reads CASSPFSGGFTYNEQFF. In DNA, the CDR3 is TGTGCCAGCAGTCCTTTTAGCGGGGGGTTTACTTACAATGAGCAGTTCTTC.

This clone was detected a few times. V gene TRBV13 combines with J gene TRBJ2-6; the D is unclear. The germline gives CDR1 PRHDT, CDR2 FYEKMQ (reference sequence). The CDR3 contains 15 residues. The germline V and J ends were trimmed by 3 bases and 0 bases, with 6 bases remaining between them. CDR3 in DNA: TGTGCCAGCAGCTTTAGGGCCTCTGGGGCCAACGTCCTGACTTTC. Translation gives CASSFRASGANVLTF.

This clone appeared once. The rearrangement uses TRBV4-1 and TRBJ1-5, with 11 nucleotides matching TRBD1. V gave up 2 bases and J gave up 7 bases; unmatched junction bases: 7. CDR1 and CDR2 (germline): MGHRA, YSYEKL. The CDR3 spans 16 residues. CDR3 DNA: TGCGCCAGCAGCCAACCGGGACAGGGGGTGAGGCAGCCCCAGCATTTT. As protein: CASSQPGQGVRQPQHF.

The V gene is TRBV19, the J gene TRBJ1-5; D gene ambiguous. Germline V CDR1 and CDR2: LNHDA, SQIVND (reference sequence). V was trimmed by 9 bases and J by 2 bases, leaving 14 bases between them. The CDR3 extends over 14 amino acids. In DNA form, the CDR3 reads TGTGCCAGCCGCTGGAGCGGGGGCAATCAGCCCCAGCATTTT. Its translation: CASRWSGGNQPQHF.

This clone was counted once. The V and J genes are TRBV7-9 and TRBJ1-5, with a possible D match to TRBD1 (6 bases). Trimming took off 5 bases at V and 10 bases at J, with 21 bases between the two ends. The CDR3 is made up of 15 amino acids. Germline CDR1 and CDR2: SEHNR and FQNEAQ (reference sequence). CDR3 region: CASSTKRGDSLPQHF. In DNA form, the CDR3 reads TGTGCCAGCAGCACAAAGAGGGGGGATAGCCTACCCCAGCATTTT.

There are many counts of this clone. The gene calls are TRBV27 and TRBJ1-4, with D tentatively TRBD1 (6 bases). CDR3 length equals 16 residues. CDR1 MNHEY and CDR2 SMNVEV come from the germline V gene (reference sequence). V was shortened by 3 bases and J by 10 bases, with 21 bases between the two germline ends. The CDR3 DNA reads TGTGCCAGCAGTTTCTTGGAAGGGACAAGTCGGGGAAAACTGTTTTTT. Translation gives CASSFLEGTSRGKLFF.

This clone was counted only a few times. V and J are TRBV2 and TRBJ2-1, with TRBD2 as a possible D gene (6 bases). CDR1 is SNHLY and CDR2 is FYNNEI in the germline V gene. This CDR3 is built from 14 residues. Trimming left V 6 bases short and J 6 bases short, with 15 bases between. The CDR3, as DNA: TGTGCCAGCAGAGAATACGGGAGAAGCAATGAGCAGTTCTTC. Translating gives CASREYGRSNEQFF.

J is TRBJ2-3 and V is TRBV2; 7 bases line up with TRBD1. CDR1 is SNHLY and CDR2 is FYNNEI in the germline V gene. V was clipped by 4 bases and J by 0 bases; unmatched bases: 1. This CDR3 is built from 14 residues. Written as DNA, the CDR3 is TGTGCCAGCAGTGGGGGACAGAGCACAGATACGCAGTATTTT. Translated: CASSGGQSTDTQYF.

This clone appeared once. The genes are TRBV12-5 and TRBJ1-1, with D uncertain. Germline loops: CDR1 LGHNT, CDR2 FRNRAP. Trimming removed 4 bases at V and 3 bases at J, with 18 bases between. CDR3 length: 16 residues. The DNA for the CDR3 is TGTGCTAGTGGTTCGCACATGACTCCACGGGACACTGAAGCTTTCTTT. Amino acids: CASGSHMTPRDTEAFF. The variable domain in full, with the rest retrieved from reference TRBV12-5 and TRBJ1-1, is DARVTQTPRHKVTEMGQEVTMRCQPILGHNTVFWYRQTMMQGLELLAYFRNRAPLDDSGMPKDRFSAEMPDATLATLKIQPSEPRDSAVYFCASGSHMTPRDTEAFFGQGTRLTVV.

This chain links TRBV27 with TRBJ2-6, with 8 nucleotides matching TRBD1. Trimming cost V 3 bases and J 0 bases; bases outside gene matches: 4. Germline V gene data show CDR1 as MNHEY and CDR2 as SMNVEV (reference sequence). This CDR3 spans 17 amino acids. CDR3 sequence (DNA): TGTGCCAGCAGTTTCGGACAGGGCACCTCTGGGGCCAACGTCCTGACTTTC. This gives the protein CASSFGQGTSGANVLTF.

The rearrangement links TRBV19 to TRBJ2-7, with 10 bases identical to TRBD1. Germline trimming cut 4 bases from V and 6 bases from J; bases unmatched to any gene: 9. Germline V gene data show CDR1 as LNHDA and CDR2 as SQIVND (reference sequence). The CDR3 has 15 residues. The CDR3 protein is CASSRRDRGESEQYF. The CDR3 DNA is TGTGCCAGTAGTAGGCGGGACAGGGGAGAGTCCGAGCAGTACTTC.

This chain links TRBV5-4 with TRBJ2-5; D not certain. Trimming pared 2 bases from V and 3 bases from J, leaving 8 bases between. CDR3 length: 13 amino acids. Germline loops: CDR1 SGHNT, CDR2 YYREEE (reference sequence). The CDR3: CASSFTSEETQYF. The CDR3 nucleotides read TGTGCCAGCAGCTTCACGTCAGAAGAGACCCAGTACTTC.

V usage is TRBV27 and J usage is TRBJ2-5, with TRBD2 identical over 9 bases. This CDR3 contains 14 residues. Germline V lookup: CDR1 MNHEY, CDR2 SMNVEV (reference sequence). V gave up 3 bases and J gave up 9 bases; unmatched junction bases: 8. CDR3 residues: CASSFTGTSQAQYF. The CDR3 bases are TGTGCCAGCAGTTTTACCGGGACTAGCCAGGCCCAGTACTTC.

The chain uses TRBV11-2 and TRBJ2-3; unclear D gene. Trimming left V 1 base short and J 0 bases short, with 5 bases between. The CDR3 spans 14 residues. In germline, CDR1 is SGHAT, CDR2 FQNNGV. The CDR3 nucleotides read TGTGCCAGCAGCTTAGCCAGGAGCACAGATACGCAGTATTTT. Residues: CASSLARSTDTQYF.

In DNA, the CDR3 is TGTGCCAGCAGCCCCAGGAGGGAGGGCCCCAATGAGCAGTTCTTC. It encodes CASSPRREGPNEQFF. The chain recombines TRBV9 with TRBJ2-1, with 7 bases aligning to TRBD2. Germline V gene data show CDR1 as SGDLS and CDR2 as YYNGEE. The V gene end was trimmed by 4 bases and the J gene end by 6 bases; junction bases not matched to a gene: 10. This CDR3 spans 15 amino acids. Full variable domain (rest looked up from reference TRBV9 and TRBJ2-1): DSGVTQTPKHLITATGQRVTLRCSPRSGDLSVYWYQQSLDQGLQFLIQYYNGEERAKGNILERFSAQQFPDLHSELNLSSLELGDSALYFCASSPRREGPNEQFFGPGTRLTVL.

V is TRBV28 and J is TRBJ2-7; a weak D match, TRBD1 (6 bases). CDR3 length: 13 residues. Germline CDR1 is MDHEN and CDR2 is SYDVKM. V lost 3 bases, J lost 11 bases, and 17 bases lay in between. The CDR3 spells CASSFRQVPSEYF. The CDR3 DNA reads TGTGCCAGCAGTTTCAGACAGGTCCCCTCCGAGTACTTC.

This chain connects TRBV19 to TRBJ1-5, with 8 bases identical to TRBD1. V lost 1 base and J lost 1; bases outside the gene matches: 15. Germline CDR1 is LNHDA and CDR2 is SQIVND (reference sequence). The CDR3 extends over 20 amino acids. The CDR3 nucleotides are TGTGCCAGTAGTATAGTAACTCGGACAGGGCAAGTAGGCAGCAATCAGCCCCAGCATTTT. It is translated as CASSIVTRTGQVGSNQPQHF.

This clone has a handful of counts. The sample has other DNA sequences that encode this CDR3 too. CDR3 residues: CASSPGQGSYEQYF. The CDR3 DNA is TGTGCCAGCTCACCGGGGCAGGGGTCCTACGAGCAGTACTTC. The chain combines TRBV18 with TRBJ2-7; perhaps TRBD1 as D (6 bases). The CDR3 sequence is 14 residues long. V was trimmed by 3 bases and J by 1 base, leaving 10 bases between them. In germline, CDR1 is KGHSH, CDR2 LQKENI.

This chain joins TRBV4-1 and TRBJ2-2; D unresolved. The CDR3 loop spans 19 amino acids. V was shortened by 0 bases and J by 0 bases, with 17 bases between the two germline ends. Germline V gene data show CDR1 as MGHRA and CDR2 as YSYEKL. CDR3 region: CASSQDLPGPTPNTGELFF. CDR3 DNA: TGCGCCAGCAGCCAAGACCTCCCCGGCCCTACCCCGAACACCGGGGAGCTGTTTTTT.